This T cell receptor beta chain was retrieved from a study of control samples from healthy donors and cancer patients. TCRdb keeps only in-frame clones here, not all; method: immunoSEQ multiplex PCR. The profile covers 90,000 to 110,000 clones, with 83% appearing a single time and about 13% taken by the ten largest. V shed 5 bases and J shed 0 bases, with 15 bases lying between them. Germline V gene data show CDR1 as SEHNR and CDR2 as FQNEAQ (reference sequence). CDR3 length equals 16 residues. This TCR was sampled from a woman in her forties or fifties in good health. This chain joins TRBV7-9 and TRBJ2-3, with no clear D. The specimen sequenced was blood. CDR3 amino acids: CASSPSGGKSTDTQYF. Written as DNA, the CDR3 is TGTGCCAGCAGCCCCTCGGGCGGAAAAAGCACAGATACGCAGTATTTT.